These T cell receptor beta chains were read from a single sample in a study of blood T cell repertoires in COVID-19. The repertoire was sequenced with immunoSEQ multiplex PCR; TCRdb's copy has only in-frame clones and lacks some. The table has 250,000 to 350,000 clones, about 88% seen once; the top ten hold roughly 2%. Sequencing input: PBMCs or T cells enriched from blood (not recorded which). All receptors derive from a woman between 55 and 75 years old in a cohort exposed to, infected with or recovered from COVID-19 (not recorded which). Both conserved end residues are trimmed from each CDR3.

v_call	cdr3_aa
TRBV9	ASSVEGTRGISTDTQY
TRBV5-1	ASSPDRSYNEQF
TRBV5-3	ARSLARGRPNNEQF
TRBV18	ASSPSPGGGHEQF
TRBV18	ASSPQGARGTEAF
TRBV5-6	ASSFGGLRWNSPLH
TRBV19	ASTHRGGLF
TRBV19	ASTNRETGANVLT
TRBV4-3	ASSQRLEGFYEQY
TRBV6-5	ASSSRDKAKNIQY
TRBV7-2	ASSYLRANVLT
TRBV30	AWSVLAGTDTQY
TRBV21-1	ASSKDGGNHEQY
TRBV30	AWSVSRSGAETEAF
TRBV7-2	ASSLGGGGSYNEQF
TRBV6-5	ASSTRTSGAYEQY
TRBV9	ASSVADSYNEQF
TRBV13	ASSLAQRFSYEQY